A selection of T cell receptor beta chains follows, all from one sample in a study of blood T cell repertoires in COVID-19. Only in-frame clones appear in the TCRdb table, and some are missing; sequencing was by immunoSEQ multiplex PCR. The table includes about 150,000 clones, 85% to 90% detected once. The specimen was peripheral blood. These receptors were taken from an older man with acute or convalescent COVID-19. The CDR3 runs from the conserved cysteine through the conserved F or W. Some rows have no size entry. The others give once, few or many, or a class for an expanded clone.

abundance | j_gene | v_gene | CDR3aa
once | TRBJ2-3 | TRBV5-1 | CASSLYRATDTQYF
. | TRBJ1-5 | TRBV28 | CASSLNAPGTFYSNQPQHF
. | TRBJ2-1 | TRBV5-1 | CASSSSGSSYNEQFF
once | TRBJ2-1 | TRBV2 | CASSPDSVSYNEQFF
. | TRBJ1-5 | TRBV6-1 | CASSEWGGRQPQHF
. | TRBJ1-5 | TRBV2 | CASSAQTGAQPQHF
. | TRBJ1-4 | TRBV28 | CASRGPRGWEKLFF
. | TRBJ1-3 | TRBV6-1 | CASSETGIGITIYF
few | TRBJ1-1 | TRBV13 | CASSLGQGSEAFF
. | TRBJ2-7 | TRBV6-5 | CASRKSGGFYEQYF
few | TRBJ1-6 | TRBV14 | CASSQVTYSSYNSPLHF
. | TRBJ1-2 | TRBV29-1 | CSVDDFGGIYGYTF
. | TRBJ1-2 | TRBV27 | CASKDWGTGGHGYTF
. | TRBJ2-7 | TRBV7-2 | CASSRGLAGTYEQYF
. | TRBJ1-2 | TRBV4-2 | CASSQENQGYYGYTF
. | TRBJ2-3 | TRBV6-5 | CASRGVSTDTQYF
. | TRBJ1-1 | TRBV5-4 | CASSLEGPMNTEAFF
. | TRBJ1-1 | TRBV28 | CASSLASTGGTLGDTEAFF
. | TRBJ1-1 | TRBV5-1 | CASSLDQGREAFF
. | TRBJ1-5 | TRBV2 | CASSPTGGRERNQPQHF
. | TRBJ2-5 | TRBV2 | CASRLDRVGETQYF
. | TRBJ2-2 | TRBV5-1 | CASRQGGAGELFF
. | TRBJ1-1 | TRBV2 | CASDRGYTEAFF